These 28 T cell receptor beta chains originate from one sample sequenced in a study of T cells expressing NK-cell markers. TCRdb reanalyzed the 5' RACE reads and collapses them to one entry per CDR3 protein, without DNA. The sample has approximately 150,000 distinct CDR3 sequences. Sample: blood T cells: a sorted CD56 or NKG2C T cell subset, CD4+ or CD8+ T cells, or bulk PBMC T cells (not recorded which). The receptors were sampled from a man in his late teens or twenties in good health.

The chain recombines TRBV5-4 with TRBJ2-3; with no DNA, the TCRdb D assignment of TRBD1 cannot be verified. Per germline, CDR1 SGHNT and CDR2 YYREEE (reference sequence). There are 15 residues in the CDR3. This chain's CDR3 is CASSLSAGETDTQYF.

The chain links TRBV19 to TRBJ2-7. CDR3 size: 11 residues. Germline V gene lookup returns CDR1 LNHDA and CDR2 SQIVND (reference sequence). CDR3 protein: CASSTTYEQYF.

The CDR3 spells CASSYYGGITDTQYF. This chain uses TRBV6-5 with TRBJ2-3; the TRBD2 assignment by TCRdb is unverifiable without DNA. CDR1 and CDR2 (germline): MNHEY, SVGAGI. The CDR3 runs to 15 residues.

This chain uses TRBV13 with TRBJ2-3; TCRdb proposes TRBD1, but this gene call is untestable without DNA. The CDR3 is made up of 15 amino acids. Germline V gene data show CDR1 as PRHDT and CDR2 as FYEKMQ (reference sequence). The CDR3 reads CASSSRQGRTDTQYF.

This chain uses TRBV19 with TRBJ1-1. The CDR3 loop spans 13 amino acids. Germline lookup yields CDR1 LNHDA and CDR2 SQIVND (reference sequence). The CDR3: CASTLSGGLEAFF.

The chain uses TRBV23-1 and TRBJ2-1; as DNA is missing, the TRBD2 call by TCRdb cannot be tested. TRBV23-1 is an ORF, with its function uncertain. The CDR3 spans 14 residues. The CDR3 here is CASKPWDFHNEQFF.

V and J are TRBV29-1 and TRBJ2-1. The germline gives CDR1 SQVTM, CDR2 ANQGSEA. This CDR3 has 13 residues. The chain's CDR3 is CSVVGSSYNEQFF.

The V call is TRBV18, the J call TRBJ2-7; there is no DNA to check the TCRdb D call of TRBD2. The germline V gene has CDR1 KGHSH and CDR2 LQKENI. The CDR3 contains 17 residues. CDR3: CASSPPLAGGPNYEQYF.

This chain uses TRBV29-1 with TRBJ2-7; TCRdb names TRBD1, which stays unverified in the absence of DNA. The CDR3 runs to 13 residues. Germline V gene lookup returns CDR1 SQVTM and CDR2 ANQGSEA. The CDR3 is CSVEGRGDYEQYF.

The chain recombines TRBV30 with TRBJ1-2; TCRdb's assignment of TRBD1 cannot be checked, as there is no DNA. The CDR3 extends over 14 amino acids. Germline CDR1 GTSNPN, CDR2 SVGIG (reference sequence). CDR3 in amino acids: CARSPGQGAGGYTF.

The chain carries TRBV20-1 and TRBJ2-5; no DNA is available, so the TRBD2 call from TCRdb remains unchecked. This CDR3 has 16 amino acids. The germline V gene has CDR1 DFQATT and CDR2 SNEGSKA (reference sequence). The CDR3 reads CSATGTSGGLQETQYF.

The CDR3 spells CASSPDGGQPQHF. This chain uses TRBV5-4 with TRBJ1-5; the D gene TCRdb calls, TRBD1, cannot be checked with no DNA. The CDR3 runs to 13 residues. Germline lookup yields CDR1 SGHNT and CDR2 YYREEE (reference sequence).

This chain joins TRBV12-3 or TRBV12-4 and TRBJ2-2; TCRdb reports TRBD1, a call that lacks DNA to check it against. The CDR3 extends over 16 amino acids. The CDR3 reads CASSFRRQANTGELFF.

The V and J genes are TRBV7-9 and TRBJ2-7. Germline V CDR1 and CDR2: SEHNR, FQNEAQ (reference sequence). The CDR3 runs 14 residues. This CDR3 reads CASSLVGDSYEQYF.

This chain links TRBV5-5 with TRBJ2-3; TCRdb selects TRBD1, and the lack of DNA leaves this call unchecked. The CDR3 contains 14 residues. The germline V gene encodes CDR1 SGHKS and CDR2 YYEKEE (reference sequence). The CDR3 loop reads CASSFMTGADTQYF.

This chain joins TRBV25-1 and TRBJ2-3. CDR1 and CDR2 from the germline V gene are MGHDK and SYGVNS. The CDR3 is 15 residues long. The CDR3 sequence: CASSDMGLGADTQYF.

The chain has TRBV29-1 and TRBJ2-4; the D call from TCRdb, TRBD2, cannot be confirmed without DNA. The CDR3 loop spans 15 amino acids. In germline, CDR1 is SQVTM, CDR2 ANQGSEA. CDR3 in amino acids: CSARAGTRAKNIQYF.

CDR3 region: CAISESGRGTALGEQYF. V and J are TRBV10-3 and TRBJ2-7. The CDR3 spans 17 residues. Germline CDR1 and CDR2: ENHRY and SYGVKD.

The gene calls are TRBV4-2 and TRBJ2-3; TCRdb calls TRBD2, which cannot be checked without DNA. The CDR3 loop spans 18 amino acids. The germline CDR1 and CDR2 sequences are LGHNA and YNFKEQ. The CDR3 here is CASSQEPSGRDYTDTQYF.

This chain connects TRBV25-1 to TRBJ1-5; TCRdb picks TRBD1, but there is no DNA to check that call. This CDR3 is 12 amino acids long. Germline V gene sequence: CDR1 MGHDK, CDR2 SYGVNS. Here the CDR3 reads CATSTGFQPQHF.

The chain uses TRBV29-1 and TRBJ2-1; TCRdb lists TRBD2, though no DNA is available to test this call. Germline V CDR1 and CDR2: SQVTM, ANQGSEA. The CDR3 length is 16 residues. The CDR3 loop reads CSVDSGLTSVYNEQFF.

The chain combines TRBV15 with TRBJ2-3. This CDR3 contains 16 residues. CDR1 and CDR2 (germline): LNHNV, YYDKDF (reference sequence). The CDR3 loop reads CATSRDSMGDTDTQYF.

V and J are TRBV7-6 and TRBJ2-1; TCRdb's D gene call, TRBD1, goes unchecked for lack of DNA. The CDR3 sequence is 16 residues long. The germline gives CDR1 SGHVS, CDR2 FNYEAQ. The CDR3 spells CASSYVQGGSYNEQFF.

This chain links TRBV6-1 with TRBJ2-2. This CDR3 comprises 13 residues. The germline V gene has CDR1 MNHNS and CDR2 SASEGT. The CDR3 loop is CASSEDYTGELFF.

V gene TRBV7-2 combines with J gene TRBJ2-7; TCRdb's D gene call, TRBD1, goes unchecked for lack of DNA. Germline V gene lookup returns CDR1 SGHTA and CDR2 FQGNSA. The CDR3 is made up of 15 amino acids. The CDR3 spells CASSLAGRPPSEQYF.

The V gene is TRBV5-6, the J gene TRBJ2-1; the TCRdb call, TRBD2, lacks DNA for checking. This CDR3 is built from 16 residues. The V gene's germline CDR1 is SGHDT and CDR2 YYEEEE. CDR3 region: CASSSPAGGPYNEQFF.

The chain uses TRBV4-3 and TRBJ2-7; the D gene TCRdb calls, TRBD1, cannot be checked with no DNA. Germline CDR1 is LGHNA and CDR2 is YSLEER. The CDR3 consists of 14 residues. This CDR3 reads CASSLRTEHYEQYF.

This chain connects TRBV11-1 to TRBJ2-3; the TCRdb D gene call, TRBD1, has no DNA to confirm it. The CDR3 has 16 residues. From germline, CDR1 is SGHAT and CDR2 FQDESV (reference sequence). CDR3 in amino acids: CASSEGADRSTDTQYF. Supplemented by reference TRBV11-1 and TRBJ2-3, the full variable domain reads EAEVAQSPRYKITEKSQAVAFWCDPISGHATLYWYRQILGQGPELLVQFQDESVVDDSQLPKDRFSAERLKGVDSTLKIQPAELGDSAMYLCASSEGADRSTDTQYFGPGTRLTVL.